The sequence of this T cell receptor (beta chain) was determined in a study of CXCR3-negative and CXCR3-positive naive CD8 T cells. For the study at large: Every library held about 1.5 +/- 0.3 million TRB reads, and the total came to approximately 140 million.

Subsets of CD8+ T cells were each sorted in triplicate at approximately 270,000 cells apiece. CD45RO-CCR7+CD27+CD95- characterized naive CD8+ T cells. General study findings and limits: TRB CDR3s of CXCR3-positive naive cells were more hydrophobic than those of CXCR3-negative naive cells. Much lower diversity was found in memory CD8+ cells, while both naive subsets had comparably high diversity.

TRB cDNA libraries were made by UMI-labeled 5' RACE. TCRdb reprocessed the 5' RACE reads, with one entry per CDR3 protein and no DNA. The data include 55,000 to 75,000 distinct CDR3 sequences; the top ten clones carry approximately 0.71%. Turning to this clonotype: The antigen is undetermined.

The material sequenced was naive CXCR3+ CD8+ T cells from blood. Subset indicated: CD45RO-CCR7+CD27+CD95- naive CD8+ T cells expressing CXCR3 (TNR3+). The TCR sequence derives from a human donor in good health. Some clones in this sample may be carry-over from other donors' samples.

This CDR3 reads CASRLRAGGPPTQGETQYF. The rearrangement joins TRBV28 to TRBJ2-5; TCRdb indicates TRBD2, and absent DNA this call remains unverified. Germline V gene data show CDR1 as MDHEN and CDR2 as SYDVKM. The CDR3 spans 19 residues.